This T cell receptor beta chain was profiled in a study of T cell responses to AZD1222 COVID-19 vaccine. Study outcomes and limitations: Among vaccine-associated CD4 TCRs, coverage spanned spike, with dominance at 160-218 and 743-854.

This table comes from immunoSEQ multiplex PCR, and its TCRdb copy is limited to in-frame clones, with some not included. The table shows around 140,000 clones, with just over 90% occurring only once. Worth noting for this clone: Antigen: not known.

The CDR3 has 15 residues. Looked up from germline, CDR1 is SNHLY and CDR2 is FYNNEI. V dropped 6 bases and J dropped 5 bases, with 19 bases sitting between them. The source is an adult in good health. Specimen: peripheral blood, collected on day 0 of AZD1222 vaccination. This chain joins TRBV2 and TRBJ2-5; D may be TRBD2 (6 bases). This chain's CDR3 is CASRRPGAGTETQYF. The CDR3 DNA sequence: TGTGCCAGCAGGCGGCCTGGGGCGGGGACGGAGACCCAGTACTTC.